This TCR beta chain emerged from a study of cytomegalovirus exposure and HLA in healthy donors. This CDR3 has 17 amino acids. Germline assignment: CDR1 KGHSH and CDR2 LQKENI. Notes on this clone: The junction differs from germline at one of its ends, possibly a read error.

The PCR employed 60 Vbeta primers together with 13 Jbeta primers. Only in-frame clones appear in the TCRdb table, and some are missing; sequencing was by immunoSEQ multiplex PCR. Of about 95,000 clones listed, around 70% were seen once; the top ten hold over 13%. The sequencing sample was made of PBMCs. This chain connects TRBV18 to TRBJ1-2; TRBD1 aligns across 10 bases. The sequence came from a woman aged 45-65 years in good health and CMV-seropositive. The CDR3 sequence: CASLPPGQGVLDYGYTF. CDR3 sequence (DNA): TGTGCCAGCTTACCACCCGGACAGGGGGTTTTGGACTATGGCTACACCTTC.